This T cell receptor (beta chain) was observed in a study of blood T cell repertoires in COVID-19. Study background: PBMCs, B-cell-depleted T cells, or T cells provided the cDNA or gDNA that made up the material.

Per germline, CDR1 MNHEY and CDR2 SVGEGT. V gave up 6 bases and J gave up 5 bases, with 12 bases separating them. This CDR3 is built from 13 residues. Method: immunoSEQ multiplex PCR; TCRdb's copy keeps in-frame clones and lacks some. The table has over 150,000 clones, 70% to 80% seen once. The rearrangement joins TRBV6-2 or TRBV6-3 to TRBJ2-3, with no clear D. This TCR derives from a woman aged 45-59 years who had recovered from COVID-19. Specimen: PBMCs or T cells enriched from blood (not recorded which). The CDR3 spells CASSPQAGDTQYF. In DNA, the CDR3 is TGTGCCAGCAGCCCTCAGGCAGGAGATACGCAGTATTTT.